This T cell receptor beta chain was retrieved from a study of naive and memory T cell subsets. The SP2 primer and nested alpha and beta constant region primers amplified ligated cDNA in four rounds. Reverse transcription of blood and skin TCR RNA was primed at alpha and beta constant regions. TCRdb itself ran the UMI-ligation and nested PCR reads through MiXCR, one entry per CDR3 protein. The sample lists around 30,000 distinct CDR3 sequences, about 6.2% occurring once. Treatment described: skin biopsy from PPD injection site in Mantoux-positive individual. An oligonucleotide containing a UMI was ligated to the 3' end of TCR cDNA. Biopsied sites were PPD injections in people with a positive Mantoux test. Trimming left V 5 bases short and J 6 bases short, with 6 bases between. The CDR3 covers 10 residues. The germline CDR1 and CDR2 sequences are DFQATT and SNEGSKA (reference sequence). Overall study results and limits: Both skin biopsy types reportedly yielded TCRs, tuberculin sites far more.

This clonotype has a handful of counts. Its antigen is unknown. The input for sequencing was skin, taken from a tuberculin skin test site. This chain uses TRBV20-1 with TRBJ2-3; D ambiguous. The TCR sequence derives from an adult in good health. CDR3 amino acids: CSASSDTQYF. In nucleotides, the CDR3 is TGCAGTGCTTCCTCGGATACGCAGTATTTT.